This T cell receptor beta chain was captured in a study of CD8+CD57+ T cells in acquired aplastic anemia. Across the study: Across the sorted CD4+ and CD8+ cells, DNA amounts averaged about 3.2 ug. Study-level points and caveats: Found in both controls and patients were approximately 31 CD8+ CDR3 sequences.

This clonotype was counted at least ten times. Its antigen is not known. The V gene lost 4 bases and the J gene lost 3 bases, with 13 bases spanning the gap. Germline-derived CDR1 and CDR2 are SGDLS and YYNGEE. CDR3 length: 14 residues. Both TCR beta VDJ combination and CDR3 sequence profiling were carried out. Genomic DNA was the template for this profiling. A single record per CDR3 protein comes from TCRdb applying MiXCR to the reads. The sample yields just over 400,000 distinct CDR3 sequences, under 80% seen once. The rearrangement uses TRBV9 and TRBJ1-1, with D possibly matching TRBD1 (5 bases). The sample taken for sequencing was sorted CD4+, CD8+, or CD8+CD57+ T cells (not recorded which) from PBMCs. The TCR comes from a human donor in good health, serving as a control. In DNA form, the CDR3 reads TGTGCCAGCAGCAACCCGGGACGGCACACTGAAGCTTTCTTT. Protein: CASSNPGRHTEAFF. Full variable domain (rest looked up from reference TRBV9 and TRBJ1-1): DSGVTQTPKHLITATGQRVTLRCSPRSGDLSVYWYQQSLDQGLQFLIQYYNGEERAKGNILERFSAQQFPDLHSELNLSSLELGDSALYFCASSNPGRHTEAFFGQGTRLTVV.